Listed here is a single TCR beta chain. Its antigen is undetermined. The junction shows a germline mismatch at one end, possibly a read error. This sample was included in a study of regulatory T cells in long-lasting Graves disease. The overall study: Freshly diagnosed Graves' patients had used antithyroid drugs for under 3 months.

Assembly of TCR beta libraries relied on iRepertoire HTBI primers together with Arm-PCR of CDR3 regions. TCRdb re-derived calls from the multiplex PCR reads in MiXCR, one entry per CDR3 protein. The repertoire holds 350,000 to 550,000 distinct CDR3 sequences, approximately 15% seen once, with 16% in the top ten. Time point specified: newly diagnosed GD, antithyroid drugs for less than 3 months. Isolated PBMC RNA provided the starting material for the TCR library. Broader study findings: Newly diagnosed disease favored TRBV20-1 and TRBJ2-1 over persistent disease.

The length of the CDR3 is 14 residues. Germline V CDR1 and CDR2: SEHNR, FQNEAQ (reference sequence). These data also formed part of another study, on T cells in Graves' hyperthyroidism and ophthalmopathy. From that paper: For Graves' hyperthyroidism to be stable, ophthalmopathy could not progress within 18 months.

This clonotype originated in a woman aged 25-40 years with Graves disease. The gene calls are TRBV7-9 and TRBJ2-3; D is tentatively TRBD1 or TRBD2 (5 bases each). The sample here was peripheral blood mononuclear cells (PBMCs), taken at new diagnosis, from a patient treated with antithyroid drugs. The DNA of the CDR3 is TGTGCCAGCAGCTTAGCCGGGGCCACAGGTACGCAGTATTTT. This codes for CASSLAGATGTQYF.